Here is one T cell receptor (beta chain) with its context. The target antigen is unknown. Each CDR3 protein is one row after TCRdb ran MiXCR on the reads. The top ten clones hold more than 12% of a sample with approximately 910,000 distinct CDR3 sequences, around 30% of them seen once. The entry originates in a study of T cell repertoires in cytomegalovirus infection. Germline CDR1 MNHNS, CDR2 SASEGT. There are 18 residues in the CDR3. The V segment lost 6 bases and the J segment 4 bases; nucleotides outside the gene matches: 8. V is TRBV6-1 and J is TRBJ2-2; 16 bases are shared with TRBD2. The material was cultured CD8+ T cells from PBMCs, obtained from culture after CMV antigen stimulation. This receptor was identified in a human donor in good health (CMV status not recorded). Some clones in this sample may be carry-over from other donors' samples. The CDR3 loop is CASSTGLAGGLGTGELFF. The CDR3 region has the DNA TGTGCCAGCAGCACGGGACTAGCGGGGGGGCTAGGCACCGGGGAGCTGTTTTTT.